The 15 T cell receptor beta chains reported below all come from one sample, sequenced in a study of blood T cell repertoires in COVID-19. The table came from immunoSEQ multiplex PCR; TCRdb's copy has only in-frame clones and leaves some out. Of roughly 100,000 clones in the sample, about 92% are singletons; the top ten hold 5.7%. The sequencing sample was made of peripheral blood. These receptors were obtained from a man aged 50 to 60 with active COVID-19.

The CDR3 loop reads CASSLAIGQQSGNTIYF. CDR3 DNA: TGCGCCAGCAGCTTGGCTATCGGACAGCAATCTGGAAACACCATATATTTT. This rearrangement joins TRBV5-1 to TRBJ1-3; weak D call: TRBD1 (6 bases). Germline CDR1 is SGHRS and CDR2 is YFSETQ. The V end was cut by 0 bases, the J end by 1 base, with 14 bases between. This CDR3 is 17 amino acids long.

The V gene is TRBV13, the J gene TRBJ1-2; 7 positions agree with TRBD1. The V segment lost 5 bases and the J segment 5 bases; nucleotides outside the gene matches: 8. In germline, CDR1 is PRHDT, CDR2 FYEKMQ (reference sequence). CDR3 length equals 14 residues. CDR3 residues: CASSAGTEDYGYTF. The CDR3 DNA is TGTGCCAGCAGCGCCGGGACAGAGGATTATGGCTACACCTTC. The whole variable domain, remainder taken from reference TRBV13 and TRBJ1-2, is AAGVIQSPRHLIKEKRETATLKCYPIPRHDTVYWYQQGPGQDPQFLISFYEKMQSDKGSIPDRFSAQQFSDYHSELNMSSLELGDSALYFCASSAGTEDYGYTFGSGTRLTVV.

This clone was seen once. This chain uses TRBV3-1 (or the pseudogene TRBV3-2) with TRBJ2-7; 7 nucleotides line up with TRBD2. The V gene end was trimmed by 6 bases and the J gene end by 4 bases; junction bases not matched to a gene: 6. Germline loops: CDR1 LGHDT, CDR2 YNNKEL (reference sequence). CDR3 size: 13 residues. The CDR3 loop reads CASSRLAEYEQYF. The CDR3 DNA reads as TGTGCCAGCAGTCGACTAGCAGAATACGAGCAGTACTTC.

The chain recombines TRBV5-5 with TRBJ1-2; no definite D call. The CDR3 length is 13 residues. In germline, CDR1 is SGHKS, CDR2 YYEKEE (reference sequence). V lost 0 bases and J lost 9, with 12 bases in between. The CDR3 sequence is CASSLGGVSSYTF. The CDR3 DNA follows: TGTGCCAGCAGCTTGGGGGGAGTCTCTAGCTACACCTTC.

The chain recombines TRBV5-8 with TRBJ2-7; D is perhaps TRBD2 (6 bases). Trimming cost V 0 bases and J 0 bases, with 10 bases left between them. The CDR3 length is 15 residues. Looked up from germline, CDR1 is SGHTS and CDR2 is YDEGEE. DNA for the CDR3: TGTGCCAGCAGCTTGGGACGGGAGATCTCCTACGAGCAGTACTTC. Its translation: CASSLGREISYEQYF.

The chain recombines TRBV15 with TRBJ2-7; 9 nucleotides match TRBD2. The CDR3 length is 18 residues. Germline V gene lookup returns CDR1 LNHNV and CDR2 YYDKDF (reference sequence). V lost 5 bases to trimming and J lost 4 bases; unmatched junction nucleotides: 18. The DNA of the CDR3 is TGTGCCACCAGCTCGCCTCCTTTTAGCGGGAGCGAAAATTACGAGCAGTACTTC. It yields the protein CATSSPPFSGSENYEQYF.

In nucleotides, the CDR3 is TGTGCCAGTAGTCGGGACAGACGATACGAGCAGTACTTC. Protein sequence: CASSRDRRYEQYF. The rearrangement links TRBV19 to TRBJ2-7; TRBD1 aligns across 7 bases. The CDR3 spans 13 residues. From germline, CDR1 is LNHDA and CDR2 SQIVND (reference sequence). With V trimmed by 5 bases and J by 4 bases, 5 bases remained unmatched.

The genes are TRBV6-5 and TRBJ2-6, with D tentatively TRBD1 (6 bases). V was shortened by 6 bases and J by 2 bases, with 8 bases between the two germline ends. This CDR3 is 14 amino acids long. Germline V gives CDR1 MNHEY, CDR2 SVGAGI. CDR3 sequence (DNA): TGTGCCAGCAGCAGGACAGCTGGGGCCAACGTCCTGACTTTC. It specifies CASSRTAGANVLTF.

The chain links TRBV5-1 to TRBJ2-3; D uncertain. V lost 2 bases, J lost 4 bases, and 5 bases lay in between. The germline CDR1 and CDR2 sequences are SGHRS and YFSETQ. The CDR3 runs 12 residues. CDR3 sequence (DNA): TGCGCCAGCAGCTTAATAGCAGATACGCAGTATTTT. This sequence encodes CASSLIADTQYF.

In its sample, this clone was seen a few times. The chain carries TRBV28 and TRBJ2-7; TRBD2 is a possible D gene (5 bases). Between the trimmed V and J ends, which lost 0 bases and 1 base, there was a span of 7 bases. The CDR3 totals 14 residues. The germline CDR1 and CDR2 sequences are MDHEN and SYDVKM. CDR3 DNA: TGTGCCAGCAGTTTATGGAGCGGTTCCTACGAGCAGTACTTC. Protein sequence: CASSLWSGSYEQYF. Full variable domain (remainder filled in from reference TRBV28 and TRBJ2-7): DVKVTQSSRYLVKRTGEKVFLECVQDMDHENMFWYRQDPGLGLRLIYFSYDVKMKEKGDIPEGYSVSREKKERFSLILESASTNQTSMYLCASSLWSGSYEQYFGPGTRLTVT.

The chain uses TRBV30 and TRBJ1-1; 7 bases match TRBD1. The V gene end was trimmed by 3 bases and the J gene end by 4 bases; junction bases not matched to a gene: 17. Germline assignment: CDR1 GTSNPN and CDR2 SVGIG (reference sequence). The CDR3 has 17 amino acids. The CDR3 nucleotides read TGTGCCTGGAGCGTACCTCCCAGACAGGGCAGCAGCACTGAAGCTTTCTTT. Protein sequence: CAWSVPPRQGSSTEAFF.

The chain employs TRBV6-6 and TRBJ1-2; D is unclear. The CDR3 has 15 residues. Germline V gives CDR1 MNHNY, CDR2 SVGAGI (reference sequence). Trimming cost V 0 bases and J 8 bases, with 16 bases left between them. Here the CDR3 DNA reads TGTGCCAGCAGTTACTCGCCGGGTTGGCCATGGGGCTACACCTTC. Translating it yields CASSYSPGWPWGYTF.

This clone showed up just once. V and J are TRBV7-9 and TRBJ2-1, with D possibly matching TRBD1 (6 bases). Trimming removed 1 base from V and 0 bases from J, with 19 bases in between. Germline CDR1 reads SEHNR; CDR2 reads FQNEAQ (reference sequence). The CDR3 runs to 19 residues. In nucleotides, the CDR3 is TGTGCCAGCAGCTTAGTACGACAGGCCCTCCTAAGCTCCTACAATGAGCAGTTCTTC. It translates to CASSLVRQALLSSYNEQFF. The complete variable domain, with remaining parts taken from reference TRBV7-9 and TRBJ2-1, reads DTGVSQNPRHKITKRGQNVTFRCDPISEHNRLYWYRQTLGQGPEFLTYFQNEAQLEKSRLLSDRFSAERPKGSFSTLEIQRTEQGDSAMYLCASSLVRQALLSSYNEQFFGPGTRLTVL.

This rearrangement joins TRBV28 to TRBJ1-5; 7 bases fit TRBD1. CDR1 is MDHEN, CDR2 SYDVKM, per germline. The trim removed 3 bases at V and 0 bases at J, leaving 5 bases unmatched. This CDR3 has 16 residues. The DNA for the CDR3 is TGTGCCAGCAGTTTCTTCGACAGGGCTAGCAATCAGCCCCAGCATTTT. It translates to CASSFFDRASNQPQHF.

This chain uses TRBV29-1 with TRBJ2-1; the match to TRBD2 covers 11 bases. This CDR3 has 14 amino acids. Trimming took 4 bases from V and 5 from J; bases not matched to a gene: 4. Germline assignment: CDR1 SQVTM and CDR2 ANQGSEA. CDR3: CSVATSGNDNEQFF. CDR3 sequence (DNA): TGCAGCGTTGCGACTAGCGGGAATGACAATGAGCAGTTCTTC.